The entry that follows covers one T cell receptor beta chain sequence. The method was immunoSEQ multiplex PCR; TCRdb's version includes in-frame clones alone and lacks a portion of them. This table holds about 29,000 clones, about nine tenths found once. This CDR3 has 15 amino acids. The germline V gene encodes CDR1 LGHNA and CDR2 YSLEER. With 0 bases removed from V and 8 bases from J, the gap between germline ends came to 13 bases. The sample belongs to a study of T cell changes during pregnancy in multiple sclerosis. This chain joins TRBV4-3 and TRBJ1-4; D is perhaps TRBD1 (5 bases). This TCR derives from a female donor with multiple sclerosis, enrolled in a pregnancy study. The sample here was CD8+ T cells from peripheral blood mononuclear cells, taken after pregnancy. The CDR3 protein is CASSQDRGVREKLFF. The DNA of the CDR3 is TGCGCCAGCAGCCAAGATCGGGGGGTTAGAGAAAAACTGTTTTTT.